This record concerns one TCR beta chain sequence. The data were taken from a study of T cell changes during pregnancy in multiple sclerosis. The CDR3 contains 14 residues. CDR1 SQVTM and CDR2 ANQGSEA come from the germline V gene. Trimming shortened V by 0 bases and J by 1 base, and 7 bases separated the two germline ends. Measured with immunoSEQ multiplex PCR; TCRdb has only the in-frame clones, and not every one. Among 60,000 to 85,000 clones, roughly 92% were seen once, and the ten largest hold roughly 1.4%. This sequence joins TRBV29-1 and TRBJ2-1; D ambiguous. The sample was peripheral blood, taken in the second trimester of pregnancy. This TCR was sampled from a female donor with multiple sclerosis, enrolled in a pregnancy study. The CDR3 coding sequence is TGCAGCGTTGAAGAAAATATTTCCTACAATGAGCAGTTCTTC. Translated: CSVEENISYNEQFF.